Presented here are 17 T cell receptor beta chains from one specimen sequenced in a study of chemoradiotherapy in HPV16-positive cancers. TCRdb keeps only in-frame clones here, not all; method: immunoSEQ multiplex PCR. The sample yields around 30,000 clones, approximately 90% seen once. Sequenced material: blood, taken from a patient who underwent chemoradiotherapy. The receptors come from a human donor with HPV-associated anogenital cancer.

The rearrangement links TRBV4-1 to TRBJ2-7, with a possible D match to TRBD2 (5 bases). Deletions cut 1 base from V and 2 bases from J, with 12 bases between. Germline CDR1 reads MGHRA; CDR2 reads YSYEKL. This CDR3 is built from 15 residues. The CDR3 coding sequence is TGCGCCAGCAGCCAAGCCCCAGCGGTCCCCTACGAGCAGTACTTC. It specifies CASSQAPAVPYEQYF.

This chain uses TRBV6-6 with TRBJ1-2, with D perhaps TRBD1 (6 bases). CDR3 length equals 14 residues. Trimming removed 8 bases from V and 3 bases from J, with 16 bases in between. Germline V gives CDR1 MNHNY, CDR2 SVGAGI (reference sequence). DNA for the CDR3: TGTGCCAGCCTCGGAGGGGGAGGAGACTATGGCTACACCTTC. Translating gives CASLGGGGDYGYTF.

V gene TRBV30 combines with J gene TRBJ2-1, with TRBD2 identical over 10 bases. The CDR3 runs to 14 residues. Per germline, CDR1 GTSNPN and CDR2 SVGIG (reference sequence). V was pared by 5 bases and J by 2 bases, with 3 bases of the junction left unmatched. The CDR3 DNA sequence: TGTGCCTGGTCCAGCGGGGGGGCCTACAATGAGCAGTTCTTC. It yields the protein CAWSSGGAYNEQFF. The complete variable domain, with remaining parts taken from reference TRBV30 and TRBJ2-1, reads SQTIHQWPATLVQPVGSPLSLECTVEGTSNPNLYWYRQAAGRGLQLLFYSVGIGQISSEVPQNLSASRPQDRQFILSSKKLLLSDSGFYLCAWSSGGAYNEQFFGPGTRLTVL.

The chain uses TRBV2 and TRBJ2-1, with D unclear. Germline V CDR1 and CDR2: SNHLY, FYNNEI. The CDR3 extends over 12 amino acids. V was clipped by 7 bases and J by 4 bases, with 8 bases between them. CDR3 in amino acids: CASKGLYNEQFF. In DNA form, the CDR3 reads TGTGCCAGCAAAGGATTATACAATGAGCAGTTCTTC.

This clone was picked up one time. The J gene is TRBJ2-3, the V gene TRBV5-1; D ambiguous. V was trimmed by 0 bases and J by 2 bases, leaving 13 bases between them. The germline CDR1 and CDR2 sequences are SGHRS and YFSETQ. The CDR3 has 16 residues. The CDR3 region has the DNA TGCGCCAGCAGCTTGGTAGTTGGGCCGCTCACAGATACGCAGTATTTT. Translated: CASSLVVGPLTDTQYF.

The chain combines TRBV28 with TRBJ1-6; D is unresolved. V was pared by 2 bases and J by 7 bases, with 6 bases between. The CDR3 totals 13 residues. The germline V gene encodes CDR1 MDHEN and CDR2 SYDVKM. The CDR3 loop is CASSLHNNSPLHF. For the CDR3, the DNA is TGTGCCAGCAGTTTACACAACAATTCACCCCTCCACTTT.

The chain is built from TRBV18 and TRBJ2-7; 8 nucleotides agree with TRBD1. J was trimmed by 2 bases and V by 2 bases; bases with no gene match: 5. In germline, CDR1 is KGHSH, CDR2 LQKENI. There are 15 residues in the CDR3. The CDR3 region is CASSPRDRLTYEQYF. The CDR3 bases are TGTGCCAGCTCACCAAGGGACAGGCTTACCTACGAGCAGTACTTC.

The chain's CDR3 is CASSLGELAGGPADTQYF. For the CDR3, the DNA is TGTGCCAGCAGCCTTGGGGAACTAGCGGGGGGGCCGGCAGATACGCAGTATTTT. The V call is TRBV11-2, the J call TRBJ2-3; 13 positions agree with TRBD2. Trimming at V came to 5 bases and at J to 4 bases, leaving 12 bases not matched to a gene. The CDR3 extends over 18 amino acids. The V gene's germline CDR1 is SGHAT and CDR2 FQNNGV.

V usage is TRBV5-1 and J usage is TRBJ2-5; 15 bases are shared with TRBD2. V lost 4 bases to trimming and J lost 5 bases; unmatched junction nucleotides: 9. Germline V CDR1 and CDR2: SGHRS, YFSETQ. CDR3 size: 17 residues. DNA of the CDR3: TGCGCCAGCAGCCCAGGGACTAGCGGGAGGCCGGTGGAGACCCAGTACTTC. Translation: CASSPGTSGRPVETQYF.

The rearrangement joins TRBV18 to TRBJ1-3; D gene unclear. The CDR3 runs to 14 residues. The germline V gene has CDR1 KGHSH and CDR2 LQKENI. Trimming took off 0 bases at V and 5 bases at J, with 8 bases between the two ends. CDR3: CASSPPASRNTIYF. CDR3 in DNA: TGTGCCAGCTCACCACCGGCCTCCCGAAACACCATATATTTT.

The genes are TRBV9 and TRBJ1-2; possible D gene TRBD1, 6 bases. The CDR3 length is 13 residues. Germline CDR1 reads SGDLS; CDR2 reads YYNGEE. V was clipped by 4 bases and J by 1 base, with 8 bases between them. The CDR3 here is CASSRTDNYGYTF. In DNA form, the CDR3 reads TGTGCCAGCAGCCGGACAGATAACTATGGCTACACCTTC.

The CDR3 nucleotides read TGTGCCAGCAGCTCATTCGGGGGTAGCTCTGGGGCCAACGTCCTGACTTTC. Amino acids: CASSSFGGSSGANVLTF. The chain uses TRBV27 and TRBJ2-6; D possibly corresponds to TRBD2 (6 bases). V was clipped by 6 bases and J by 0 bases, with 15 bases between them. Germline assignment: CDR1 MNHEY and CDR2 SMNVEV (reference sequence). The CDR3 totals 17 residues. The whole variable domain, filled in from reference TRBV27 and TRBJ2-6, reads EAQVTQNPRYLITVTGKKLTVTCSQNMNHEYMSWYRQDPGLGLRQIYYSMNVEVTDKGDVPEGYKVSRKEKRNFPLILESPSPNQTSLYFCASSSFGGSSGANVLTFGAGSRLTVL.

This clone was observed once. This chain uses TRBV19 with TRBJ1-2; no firm D call. The germline gives CDR1 LNHDA, CDR2 SQIVND (reference sequence). V was cut by 3 bases and J by 8 bases, with 7 bases left in between. The CDR3 sequence is 11 residues long. The CDR3 coding sequence is TGTGCCAGTAGTATGGGCAGAGGCTACACCTTC. Amino acids: CASSMGRGYTF.

The chain recombines TRBV27 with TRBJ1-1; D gene uncertain. The CDR3 sequence is 14 residues long. V was shortened by 6 bases and J by 0 bases, with 11 bases between the two germline ends. CDR1 and CDR2 (germline): MNHEY, SMNVEV (reference sequence). The CDR3: CASRAAEMNTEAFF. The CDR3 nucleotides read TGTGCCAGCAGGGCGGCCGAGATGAACACTGAAGCTTTCTTT.

This sequence joins TRBV7-9 and TRBJ1-5, with D possibly being TRBD1 (5 bases). Trimming removed 5 bases at V and 7 bases at J, with 15 bases between. This CDR3 region has 14 residues. The germline V gene encodes CDR1 SEHNR and CDR2 FQNEAQ (reference sequence). The CDR3 here is CASSRMAGEQPQHF. The CDR3, as DNA: TGTGCCAGCAGCCGTATGGCGGGGGAACAGCCCCAGCATTTT. Based on the CDR3 plus reference TRBV7-9 and TRBJ1-5, the full variable domain is DTGVSQNPRHKITKRGQNVTFRCDPISEHNRLYWYRQTLGQGPEFLTYFQNEAQLEKSRLLSDRFSAERPKGSFSTLEIQRTEQGDSAMYLCASSRMAGEQPQHFGDGTRLSIL.

The table lists this clone with a count of one. The chain carries TRBV18 and TRBJ2-4; D gene unclear. Germline CDR1 reads KGHSH; CDR2 reads LQKENI. Trimming left V 1 base short and J 0 bases short, with 10 bases between. The CDR3 extends over 16 amino acids. This CDR3 is CASSPRADVAKNIQYF. The CDR3 nucleotides read TGTGCCAGCTCACCACGGGCAGATGTAGCCAAAAACATTCAGTACTTC.

The chain links TRBV7-2 to TRBJ2-7; unclear D gene. V gave up 5 bases and J gave up 0 bases, with 11 bases separating them. Germline V gives CDR1 SGHTA, CDR2 FQGNSA. This CDR3 has 14 residues. DNA for the CDR3: TGTGCCAGCAGCGTGGACGCAAGCTCCTACGAGCAGTACTTC. Protein: CASSVDASSYEQYF.